The clone carrying this TCR beta chain was recorded at least ten times. Molecules of cDNA were individually given unique molecular identifiers that were attached to them. TCRdb used MiXCR to reprocess the 5' RACE reads, holding one entry per CDR3 protein. In the table there are tens of thousands of distinct CDR3 sequences, approximately 15% of which are singletons. The V gene lost 7 bases and the J gene lost 8 bases, with 23 bases spanning the gap. Germline CDR1 reads MNHNS; CDR2 reads SASEGT. The CDR3 is made up of 15 amino acids. The data are from a study of early T cells in non-severe SARS-CoV-2 infection. About the study: Unsorted whole blood bulk RNA was sequenced, with unpaired chains.

J is TRBJ1-2 and V is TRBV6-1; D unclear. The receptor comes from an adult who was a healthcare worker with PCR-confirmed SARS-CoV-2 infection or an uninfected control (not recorded which). This specimen consisted of whole blood, obtained at baseline. CDR3 residues: CASTDQPGKYGGYTF. The CDR3 DNA reads TGTGCCAGCACCGACCAGCCGGGGAAGTATGGAGGCTACACCTTC.